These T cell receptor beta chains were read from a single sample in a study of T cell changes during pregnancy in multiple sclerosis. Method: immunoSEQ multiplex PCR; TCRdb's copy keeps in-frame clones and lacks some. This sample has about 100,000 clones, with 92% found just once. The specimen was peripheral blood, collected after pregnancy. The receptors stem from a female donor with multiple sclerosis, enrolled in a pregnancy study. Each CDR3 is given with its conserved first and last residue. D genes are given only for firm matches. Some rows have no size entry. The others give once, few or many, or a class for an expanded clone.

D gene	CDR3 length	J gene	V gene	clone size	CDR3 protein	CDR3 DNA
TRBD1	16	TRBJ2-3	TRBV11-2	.	CASSSKGTVRADTQYF	TGTGCCAGCAGCAGCAAAGGGACAGTGAGGGCAGATACGCAGTATTTT
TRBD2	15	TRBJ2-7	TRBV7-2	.	CASRPRLAGRSEQYF	TGTGCCAGCAGACCAAGACTAGCGGGTAGGAGCGAGCAGTACTTC
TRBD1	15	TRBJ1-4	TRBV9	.	CASSPGDRLNEKLFF	TGTGCCAGCAGCCCTGGGGACAGGCTGAATGAAAAACTGTTTTTT
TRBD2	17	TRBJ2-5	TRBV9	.	CASSARLAGTYQETQYF	TGTGCCAGCAGCGCCCGACTAGCGGGGACGTACCAAGAGACCCAGTACTTC
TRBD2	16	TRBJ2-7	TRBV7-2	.	CASSLDGRGAVSEQYF	TGTGCCAGCAGCTTAGATGGGCGGGGGGCAGTTTCCGAGCAGTACTTC
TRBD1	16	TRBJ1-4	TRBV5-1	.	CASSLGRDRVDEKLFF	TGCGCCAGCAGCCTAGGTCGGGACAGGGTCGATGAAAAACTGTTTTTT
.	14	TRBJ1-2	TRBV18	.	CASSPRQGSYGYTF	TGTGCCAGCTCACCACGCCAGGGGAGCTATGGCTACACCTTC
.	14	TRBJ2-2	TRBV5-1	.	CASSSGLDTGELFF	TGCGCCAGCAGCTCGGGACTTGACACCGGGGAGCTGTTTTTT
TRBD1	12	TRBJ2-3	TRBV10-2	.	CASRSRQGTQYF	TGCGCCAGCAGGTCCCGACAGGGGACGCAGTATTTT
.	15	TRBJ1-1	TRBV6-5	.	CASSYLNSLNTEAFF	TGTGCCAGCAGTTACCTGAACAGCTTGAACACTGAAGCTTTCTTT
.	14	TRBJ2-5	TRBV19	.	CASSMWRDQETQYF	TGTGCCAGTAGTATGTGGCGGGACCAAGAGACCCAGTACTTC
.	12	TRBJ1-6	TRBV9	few	CASSVDRSALHF	TGTGCCAGCAGCGTAGATCGTTCGGCCCTCCACTTT
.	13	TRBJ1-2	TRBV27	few	CASRFRGIDGYTF	TGTGCCAGCAGATTTAGGGGGATCGATGGCTACACCTTC
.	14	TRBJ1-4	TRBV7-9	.	CASSLAATNEKLFF	TGTGCCAGCAGCTTAGCCGCAACTAATGAAAAACTGTTTTTT
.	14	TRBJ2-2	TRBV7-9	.	CASSLLRGAGELFF	TGTGCCAGCAGCTTACTCAGGGGAGCCGGGGAGCTGTTTTTT
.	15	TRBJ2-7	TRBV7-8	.	CASSRTGSPLYEQYF	TGTGCCAGCAGCCGCACGGGGTCCCCTCTCTACGAGCAGTACTTC
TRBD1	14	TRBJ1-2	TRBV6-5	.	CASSSMGQVYGYTF	TGTGCCAGCAGCTCTATGGGACAGGTCTATGGCTACACCTTC
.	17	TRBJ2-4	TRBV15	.	CATSRDYGGGPRNIQYF	TGTGCCACCAGCAGAGATTATGGGGGGGGGCCGAGAAACATTCAGTACTTC
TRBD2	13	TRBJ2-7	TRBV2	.	CASRTPSGYEQYF	TGTGCCAGCAGAACCCCTAGCGGTTACGAGCAGTACTTC
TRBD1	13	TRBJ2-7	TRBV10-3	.	CAVLETGTDEQYF	TGTGCCGTGTTGGAAACCGGGACAGACGAGCAGTACTTC
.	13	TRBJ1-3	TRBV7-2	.	CASSLALGGYIYF	TGTGCCAGCAGCTTAGCCCTGGGGGGTTACATATATTTT
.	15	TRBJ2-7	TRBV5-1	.	CASSGPGGFSYEQYF	TGCGCCAGCAGCGGCCCGGGGGGCTTCTCCTACGAGCAGTACTTC
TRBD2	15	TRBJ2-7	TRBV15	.	CATSRSERGHYEQYF	TGTGCCACCAGCAGATCCGAGCGGGGGCACTACGAGCAGTACTTC
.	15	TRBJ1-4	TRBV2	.	CASIITGTPGEKLFF	TGTGCCAGCATCATAACCGGGACTCCGGGTGAAAAACTGTTTTTT
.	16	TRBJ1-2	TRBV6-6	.	CASSVPVVTIGGGYTF	TGTGCCAGCAGCGTGCCGGTTGTGACAATCGGTGGTGGCTACACCTTC
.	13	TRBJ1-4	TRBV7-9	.	CASSLAGGEKLFF	TGTGCCAGCAGCTTAGCGGGGGGTGAAAAACTGTTTTTT
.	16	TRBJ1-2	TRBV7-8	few	CASSLGSRGNPYGYTF	TGTGCCAGCAGCTTAGGTTCCCGGGGGAACCCATATGGCTACACCTTC
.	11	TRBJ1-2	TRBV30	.	CAWRVGWGYTF	TGTGCCTGGAGAGTCGGGTGGGGCTACACCTTC
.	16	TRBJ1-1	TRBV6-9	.	CASSDLIDRRNTEAFF	TGTGCCAGCAGTGACCTCATTGACAGACGGAACACTGAAGCTTTCTTT
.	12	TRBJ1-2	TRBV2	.	CASPRAGGPYTF	TGTGCCAGCCCTCGAGCCGGAGGGCCCTACACCTTC
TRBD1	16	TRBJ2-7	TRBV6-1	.	CASSVGQGRGLYEQYF	TGTGCCAGCAGTGTTGGACAGGGCCGGGGTTTGTACGAGCAGTACTTC
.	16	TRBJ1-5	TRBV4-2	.	CASSQGPPRANQPQHF	TGTGCCAGCAGCCAAGGCCCCCCGAGGGCGAATCAGCCCCAGCATTTT
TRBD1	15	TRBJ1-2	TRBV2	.	CASRMDRASQPGYTF	TGTGCCAGCAGAATGGACAGGGCCTCACAGCCGGGCTACACCTTC
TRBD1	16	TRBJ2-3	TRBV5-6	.	CASSLVWGQGPDTQYF	TGTGCCAGCAGCTTGGTGTGGGGACAGGGTCCAGATACGCAGTATTTT
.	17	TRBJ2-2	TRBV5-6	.	CASSLVSGDVFPGELFF	TGTGCCAGCAGCTTGGTATCGGGGGACGTCTTCCCCGGGGAGCTGTTTTTT
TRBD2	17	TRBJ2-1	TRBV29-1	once	CSVSGTSGPRAYNEQFF	TGCAGCGTTTCCGGGACTAGCGGGCCCCGCGCCTACAATGAGCAGTTCTTC
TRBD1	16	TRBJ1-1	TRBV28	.	CASSLPGQGFGTEAFF	TGTGCCAGCAGTTTGCCGGGACAGGGATTTGGGACTGAAGCTTTCTTT
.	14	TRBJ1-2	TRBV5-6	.	CASSLWEGTYGYTF	TGTGCCAGCAGCTTGTGGGAGGGGACCTATGGCTACACCTTC
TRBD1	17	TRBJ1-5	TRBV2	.	CASSGQGGTASNQPQHF	TGTGCCAGCAGTGGACAGGGGGGAACTGCAAGCAATCAGCCCCAGCATTTT
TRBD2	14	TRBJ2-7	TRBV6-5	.	CASSYSTGGSEQYF	TGTGCCAGCAGTTACTCGACGGGAGGGAGCGAGCAGTACTTC
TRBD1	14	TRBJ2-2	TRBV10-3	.	CAIKRNRGPGELFF	TGTGCCATCAAAAGGAACAGGGGCCCCGGGGAGCTGTTTTTT
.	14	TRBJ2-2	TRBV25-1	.	CASSEIGPTGELFF	TGTGCCAGCAGTGAAATTGGTCCTACGGGGGAGCTGTTTTTT
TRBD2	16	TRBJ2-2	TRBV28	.	CATQAGTSGRAGELFF	TGTGCCACCCAGGCCGGGACTAGCGGGAGGGCCGGGGAGCTGTTTTTT
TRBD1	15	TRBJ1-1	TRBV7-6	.	CASSYQTGEVTEAFF	TGTGCCAGCAGCTATCAGACAGGGGAGGTCACTGAAGCTTTCTTT
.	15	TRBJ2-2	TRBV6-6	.	CASISGTSTTGELFF	TGTGCCAGCATCTCCGGGACATCCACGACCGGGGAGCTGTTTTTT
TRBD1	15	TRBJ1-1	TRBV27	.	CASSLFKGAHTEAFF	TGTGCCAGCAGTTTATTTAAGGGGGCGCACACTGAAGCTTTCTTT
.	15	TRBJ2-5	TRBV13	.	CASSLEWGNQETQYF	TGTGCCAGCAGCTTAGAATGGGGCAATCAAGAGACCCAGTACTTC
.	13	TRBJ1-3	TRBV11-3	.	CASSFRVLNTIYF	TGTGCCAGCAGCTTCCGGGTCTTAAACACCATATATTTT